The table lists the clone carrying this TCR beta chain with a few counts. Its antigen is unidentified. The data are from a study of T cell repertoires in cytomegalovirus infection. Study background: Peptides in the study included HLA-C-restricted and HLA-B-restricted CMV epitopes. Public signatures in TCR beta pointed to CMV infection and matching HLA type. Overall study results and limits: Frequencies of public TCR beta families were cumulated, and this identified carriers of CMV plus the relevant HLA. Dominating the ex vivo response were TCR beta clonotypes that were CMV-specific and HLA-C-restricted.

Each CDR3 protein is one row after TCRdb ran MiXCR on the reads. The sample shows around 540,000 distinct CDR3 sequences, 30% to 40% of them seen only once. The source is a human donor in good health (CMV status not recorded). Some clones in this sample may be carry-over from other donors' samples. The sequences come from cultured PBMCs, collected from culture after CMV antigen stimulation.

CDR3 protein: CASSAPPFTDTQYF. Written as DNA, the CDR3 is TGTGCCAGTAGCGCCCCCCCCTTTACTGATACGCAGTATTTT. The chain joins TRBV19 to TRBJ2-3; D call uncertain. The CDR3 covers 14 residues. With 6 bases removed from V and 6 bases from J, the gap between germline ends came to 16 bases. Looked up from germline, CDR1 is LNHDA and CDR2 is SQIVND (reference sequence).